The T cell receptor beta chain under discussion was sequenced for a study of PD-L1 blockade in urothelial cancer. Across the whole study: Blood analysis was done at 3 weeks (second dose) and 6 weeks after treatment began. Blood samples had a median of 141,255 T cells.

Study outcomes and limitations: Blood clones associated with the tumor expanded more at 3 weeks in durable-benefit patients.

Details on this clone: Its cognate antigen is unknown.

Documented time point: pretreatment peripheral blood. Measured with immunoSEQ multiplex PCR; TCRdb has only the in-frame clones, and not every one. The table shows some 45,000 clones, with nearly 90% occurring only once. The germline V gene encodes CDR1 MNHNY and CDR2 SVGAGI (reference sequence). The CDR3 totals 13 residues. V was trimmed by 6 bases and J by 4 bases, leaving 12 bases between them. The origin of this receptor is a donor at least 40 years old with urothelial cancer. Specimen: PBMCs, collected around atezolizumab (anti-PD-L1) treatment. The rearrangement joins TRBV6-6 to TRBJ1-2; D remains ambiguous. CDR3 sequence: CASSIQGGYGYTF. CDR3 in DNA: TGTGCCAGCAGCATACAAGGAGGCTATGGCTACACCTTC.